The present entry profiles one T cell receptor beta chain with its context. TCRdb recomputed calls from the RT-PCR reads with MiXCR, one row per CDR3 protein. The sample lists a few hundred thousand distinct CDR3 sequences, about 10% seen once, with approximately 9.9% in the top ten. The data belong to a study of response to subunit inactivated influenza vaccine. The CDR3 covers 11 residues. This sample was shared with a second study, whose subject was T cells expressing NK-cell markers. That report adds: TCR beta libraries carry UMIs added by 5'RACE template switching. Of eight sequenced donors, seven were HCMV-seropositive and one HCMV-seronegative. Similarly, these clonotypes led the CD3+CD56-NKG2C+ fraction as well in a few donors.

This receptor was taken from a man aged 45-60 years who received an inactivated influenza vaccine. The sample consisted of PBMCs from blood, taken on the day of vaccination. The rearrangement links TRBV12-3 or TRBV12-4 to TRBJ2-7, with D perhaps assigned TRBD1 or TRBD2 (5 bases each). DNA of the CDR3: TGTGCGACCGGGACCTCCTACGAGCAGTACTTC. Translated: CATGTSYEQYF.